The T cell receptor beta chain described here comes from a study of blood T cell repertoires in COVID-19. The CDR3 has 14 residues. The germline V gene has CDR1 MDHEN and CDR2 SYDVKM. J lost 7 bases, V lost 3 bases, and 5 bases had no gene match. TCRdb keeps only in-frame clones here, not all; method: immunoSEQ multiplex PCR. Found here are around 89,000 clones, around 89% of them singletons; the top ten hold around 8.6%. Sequencing was performed on peripheral blood. This chain links TRBV28 with TRBJ1-4; 7 bases agree with TRBD1. This sequence originates from a man in his fifties or sixties with acute or convalescent COVID-19. Written as DNA, the CDR3 is TGTGCCAGCAGTTTGCGCAGGGGGGTTGAAAAACTGTTTTTT. Translation gives CASSLRRGVEKLFF.